The 10 T cell receptor beta chains below all came from one sample that was sequenced in a study of T cells after yellow fever vaccination. TCRdb re-analysed the 5' RACE reads in MiXCR, keeping a single row per CDR3 protein. The data hold approximately 550,000 distinct CDR3 sequences, with roughly a fifth observed a single time. Here the sequenced sample was PBMCs, taken 15 days after the yellow fever booster vaccination. The receptors come from a young man who received the YFV17D yellow fever vaccine.

This chain joins TRBV20-1 and TRBJ1-2; 7 bases are a match to TRBD1. Per germline, CDR1 DFQATT and CDR2 SNEGSKA (reference sequence). CDR3 length: 13 residues. Losses at the gene ends were 6 bases for V and 4 bases for J; bases not matched to a gene: 8. In DNA, the CDR3 is TGCAGTGCCCCGGACAGGAACTCCTATGGCTACACCTTC. Protein product: CSAPDRNSYGYTF.

The CDR3 DNA sequence: TGCGCCAGCAGATTAGGCTCTAGCGGGAGAGGGGAGACCCAGTACTTC. As protein: CASRLGSSGRGETQYF. The rearrangement uses TRBV5-1 and TRBJ2-5; 10 bases agree with TRBD2. Germline CDR1 reads SGHRS; CDR2 reads YFSETQ. The CDR3 runs to 16 residues. V lost 5 bases and J lost 5; bases outside the gene matches: 12.

The chain has TRBV24-1 and TRBJ2-5; maybe TRBD1 (6 bases). The CDR3 extends over 16 amino acids. V lost 1 base, J lost 0 bases, and 11 bases lay in between. Germline CDR1 is KGHDR and CDR2 is SFDVKD. CDR3 nucleotides: TGTGCCACCAGTGATTTTCGGGCAGGGGACCAAGAGACCCAGTACTTC. It encodes CATSDFRAGDQETQYF.

This clonotype was observed a handful of times. The genes are TRBV5-6 and TRBJ2-1; D possibly matches TRBD1 or TRBD2 (5 bases each). V was cut by 6 bases and J by 10 bases, with 17 bases left in between. The CDR3 totals 13 residues. The germline gives CDR1 SGHDT, CDR2 YYEEEE. The DNA for the CDR3 is TGTGCCAGCAAAAGAGGGACCGAGGAAGAGCAGTTCTTC. This codes for CASKRGTEEEQFF.

The chain uses TRBV29-1 and TRBJ2-5; 9 bases match TRBD2. Germline values: CDR1 SQVTM, CDR2 ANQGSEA. The CDR3 loop spans 16 amino acids. The ends lost 3 bases at V and 3 bases at J; junction bases unmatched: 11. DNA of the CDR3: TGCAGCGTTGACGGGCTAGCGGGAATGCGGAAAGAGACCCAGTACTTC. Translation: CSVDGLAGMRKETQYF.

The CDR3: CSSGRQGGGTQYF. The CDR3 nucleotides are TGCAGCTCGGGAAGACAGGGGGGGGGGACCCAGTACTTC. The chain links TRBV29-1 to TRBJ2-5, with TRBD1 matching over 9 bases. CDR1 is SQVTM and CDR2 is ANQGSEA in the germline V gene. CDR3 size: 13 residues. J lost 7 bases, V lost 8 bases, and 11 bases had no gene match. Full variable domain (missing parts from reference TRBV29-1 and TRBJ2-5): SAVISQKPSRDICQRGTSLTIQCQVDSQVTMMFWYRQQPGQSLTLIATANQGSEATYESGFVIDKFPISRPNLTFSTLTVSNMSPEDSSIYLCSSGRQGGGTQYFGPGTRLLVL.

The chain employs TRBV9 and TRBJ1-2, with 10 positions matching TRBD1. With V trimmed by 0 bases and J by 8 bases, 7 bases remained unmatched. Looked up from germline, CDR1 is SGDLS and CDR2 is YYNGEE. There are 15 residues in the CDR3. The CDR3 here is CASSVEDRGRGGYTF. CDR3 bases: TGTGCCAGCAGCGTAGAAGACAGGGGGCGAGGAGGCTACACCTTC.

This chain links TRBV28 with TRBJ1-2; a weak D match, TRBD1 (6 bases). The V end lost 6 bases, the J end lost 5 bases, and 10 bases lay between the germline ends. The CDR3 length is 12 residues. Germline V gene lookup returns CDR1 MDHEN and CDR2 SYDVKM. The DNA for the CDR3 is TGTGCCAGCAGGCCAGGGGCTTATGGCTACACCTTC. As protein: CASRPGAYGYTF.

This clonotype was counted a few times. The chain has TRBV5-1 and TRBJ1-1; TRBD1 might be the D (6 bases). The CDR3 covers 17 residues. Germline-derived CDR1 and CDR2 are SGHRS and YFSETQ. V lost 4 bases to trimming and J lost 0 bases, with 19 bases between them. CDR3 nucleotides: TGCGCCAGCAGCCCGGGACAACTGGTGGCGGTGAACACTGAAGCTTTCTTT. Protein: CASSPGQLVAVNTEAFF.

This clonotype was seen a handful of times. This chain links TRBV29-1 with TRBJ1-4; no clear D. Germline CDR1 SQVTM, CDR2 ANQGSEA. This CDR3 spans 12 amino acids. Trimming shortened V by 7 bases and J by 4 bases, and 10 bases separated the two germline ends. For the CDR3, the DNA is TGCAGCGGCAAGGCGGGTAATGAAAAACTGTTTTTT. Encoded protein: CSGKAGNEKLFF.